A selection of T cell receptor beta chains follows, all from one sample in a study of blood T cell repertoires in COVID-19. Sequencing was performed with immunoSEQ multiplex PCR; in TCRdb, only in-frame clones are kept and a portion is missing. In the table there are tens of thousands of clones, around 87% of which are singletons. Sequencing used peripheral blood. Source of these receptors: a human donor in a cohort sampled during active COVID-19. CDR3s include the opening cysteine and the closing phenylalanine or tryptophan. D genes are given only for firm matches. Size is stated for part of the rows, as once, few or many counts, or as a class when the clone is expanded.

cdr3_nt	cdr3_aa	v_call	j_call	d_call	clone_size
TGTGCAAGTCGCTTCGGTGGACTAGCGGGGGCGACCTACGAGCAGTACTTC	CASRFGGLAGATYEQYF	TRBV12-2	TRBJ2-7	-	-
TGTGCCAGCAGTTTCGTAACAGGGGTATGGCGGCCCCAGCATTTT	CASSFVTGVWRPQHF	TRBV28	TRBJ1-5	TRBD1	-
TGTGCCAGCAGTGATCCCGGTGGTTATGGCTACACCTTC	CASSDPGGYGYTF	TRBV6-1	TRBJ1-2	-	-
TGTGCCAGCGCGACAGCTAAGAATGAGCAGTTCTTC	CASATAKNEQFF	TRBV5-4	TRBJ2-1	-	-
TGTGCCAGCAGTATCGACAGACCCTACGAGCAGTACTTC	CASSIDRPYEQYF	TRBV5-6	TRBJ2-7	-	once
TGCGCCAGCAGCGCGTCAGGAATAAATCAGCCCCAGCATTTT	CASSASGINQPQHF	TRBV5-1	TRBJ1-5	-	-
TGTGCCAGCAGTGTAGTAGAAGAGACCCAGTACTTC	CASSVVEETQYF	TRBV2	TRBJ2-5	-	-
TGTGCCAGCAGCTTAGCCGGGGTCGAGACCCAGTACTTC	CASSLAGVETQYF	TRBV7-8	TRBJ2-5	-	-
TGTGCCAGCAGCCTAGCCGCGGATTTCACTGAAGCTTTCTTT	CASSLAADFTEAFF	TRBV28	TRBJ1-1	-	once
TGTGCCAGCTCACCGGAGCCCTCCGGGACAGGGAGTTCACCCCTCCACTTT	CASSPEPSGTGSSPLHF	TRBV18	TRBJ1-6	TRBD1	few
TGTGCCAGCAGCCGGGGACAGAACTACGAGCAGTACTTC	CASSRGQNYEQYF	TRBV7-9	TRBJ2-7	TRBD1	-
TGTGCCAGCTCAACGGGACTAACCCAAGAGACCCAGTACTTC	CASSTGLTQETQYF	TRBV18	TRBJ2-5	TRBD2	-
TGTGCCACCGAATTTGCGGGGGCAGATACGCAGTATTTT	CATEFAGADTQYF	TRBV6-5	TRBJ2-3	TRBD2	-
TGCGCCAGCAGCTTCGGGACAGGGGGCCGCGGAAACACCATATATTTT	CASSFGTGGRGNTIYF	TRBV5-1	TRBJ1-3	TRBD1	-
TGTGCCAGCAGCAATTTGAAACAGAGCTCCTACGAGCAGTACTTC	CASSNLKQSSYEQYF	TRBV21-1	TRBJ2-7	-	-
TGTGCCAGCAGCTCGGGGGGGATCCAAGAGACCCAGTACTTC	CASSSGGIQETQYF	TRBV11-3	TRBJ2-5	TRBD2	-
TGTGCCAGCAGTACCGGGACACCGCGGACCCAGTACTTC	CASSTGTPRTQYF	TRBV28	TRBJ2-5	-	-
TGTGCCAGCAATCCAGGGATGGGCGGGGAGCTGTTTTTT	CASNPGMGGELFF	TRBV2	TRBJ2-2	-	-
TGTGCCAGCAGTCGGGAACAGGGGGGCAATCAGCCCCAGCATTTT	CASSREQGGNQPQHF	TRBV2	TRBJ1-5	TRBD1	-
TGTGCCAGCAGCCTTAGCGGGGGGGCAGATACGCAGTATTTT	CASSLSGGADTQYF	TRBV7-2	TRBJ2-3	TRBD2	-
TGTGCCAGCAGCCAACCGGGACAGGGGGCCTACGAGCAGTACTTC	CASSQPGQGAYEQYF	TRBV7-3	TRBJ2-7	TRBD1	once
TGCGCCAGCAGCCAGGAACCTCAGGGGTCCGATAATGAAAAACTGTTTTTT	CASSQEPQGSDNEKLFF	TRBV4-3	TRBJ1-4	-	-
TGTGCCAGCAGGAATTACAGAGTCTATAATTCACCCCTCCACTTT	CASRNYRVYNSPLHF	TRBV6-5	TRBJ1-6	-	-
TGTGCCAGCAGCTTGGTACAAGTCGCCTTGAACACTGAAGCTTTCTTT	CASSLVQVALNTEAFF	TRBV7-8	TRBJ1-1	-	-
TGTGCCATCAGTGAAGGGGCAGGGGTTCTCGAGCAGTACTTC	CAISEGAGVLEQYF	TRBV10-3	TRBJ2-7	-	-
TGTGCCAGCAGCTTAGCGGGGGGCTCCTACAATGAGCAGTTCTTC	CASSLAGGSYNEQFF	TRBV11-2	TRBJ2-1	TRBD2	-
TGTGCCAGCAGTTCCTCCGGGGTTGGAGGCTACACCTTC	CASSSSGVGGYTF	TRBV6-6	TRBJ1-2	-	-
TGTGCCAGCAGCTTTTTGGGGGGGCCCTCTGAGGGGCAGTTCTTC	CASSFLGGPSEGQFF	TRBV7-2	TRBJ2-1	-	-
TGTGCCAGCAGCCAGGCCTGGTACTCTGGAAACACCATATATTTT	CASSQAWYSGNTIYF	TRBV4-2	TRBJ1-3	-	-
TGTGCCAGCAGCTTGGGGGCAGGCAGGATGGGTTCACCCCTCCACTTT	CASSLGAGRMGSPLHF	TRBV5-4	TRBJ1-6	-	-
TGTGCCAGCACCGAACAGGGGGCGCGTTATGGCTACACCTTC	CASTEQGARYGYTF	TRBV2	TRBJ1-2	TRBD1	-
TGTGCCAGCAGGAGATTCGTGGACAGGGGCACTGAAGCTTTCTTT	CASRRFVDRGTEAFF	TRBV6-6	TRBJ1-1	TRBD1	-
TGTGCCAGCAGCGTAGGACAGTCTGGTCAGCCCCAGCATTTT	CASSVGQSGQPQHF	TRBV9	TRBJ1-5	-	-
TGTGCCAGTTGGTCTGGAGGCTCTGGAAACACCATATATTTT	CASWSGGSGNTIYF	TRBV6-5	TRBJ1-3	-	-
TGTGCCAGCAGCTTGGATCCGGGAAGCAATCAGCCCCAGCATTTT	CASSLDPGSNQPQHF	TRBV11-2	TRBJ1-5	-	-
TGTGCCAGCAGCCTAGGGAGAAAGGTTACAGGGGGTGAAGCTTTCTTT	CASSLGRKVTGGEAFF	TRBV3-1/TRBV3-2	TRBJ1-1	TRBD1	once
TGTGCCAGCAGCCAAATTGGTTCTAGCCGAAGGTCTCACAGAAACTATGGCTACACCTTC	CASSQIGSSRRSHRNYGYTF	TRBV3-1/TRBV3-2	TRBJ1-2	-	-
TGCAGCGCCGAGTCGGGCACTGAAGCTTTCTTT	CSAESGTEAFF	TRBV29-1	TRBJ1-1	-	-
TGTGCCAGCACTAGAGGGAACATGAACACTGAAGCTTTCTTT	CASTRGNMNTEAFF	TRBV6-5	TRBJ1-1	-	few
TGTGCCAGCAGCCCAGGACAGGGCCAGCAGTACTTC	CASSPGQGQQYF	TRBV7-9	TRBJ2-7	TRBD1	-
TGTGCCATCAGTGACTCTAACAGCATATATAATTCACCCCTCCACTTT	CAISDSNSIYNSPLHF	TRBV10-3	TRBJ1-6	-	-
TGTGCCAGCACCCCGGGACAGGGAGTCTCCTACGAGCAGTACTTC	CASTPGQGVSYEQYF	TRBV6-2/TRBV6-3	TRBJ2-7	TRBD1	-
TGTGCCAGCTCACCGGACAGGGCTGGAAACACCATATATTTT	CASSPDRAGNTIYF	TRBV18	TRBJ1-3	TRBD1	-
TGTGCCAGCACCCCCGGAGAGGCGTTAAATGAAAAACTGTTTTTT	CASTPGEALNEKLFF	TRBV18	TRBJ1-4	-	few
TGTGCCAGCAGCTCACCCGACAGGGTTCGGAGTGAAAAACTGTTTTTT	CASSSPDRVRSEKLFF	TRBV3-1/TRBV3-2	TRBJ1-4	TRBD1	-